This record covers a single T cell receptor (beta chain). Its target is not known. The protocol was immunoSEQ multiplex PCR, while the TCRdb copy is restricted to in-frame clones and leaves out a portion. The sample has millions of clones, approximately 95% seen once. The CDR3 consists of 14 residues. Germline loops: CDR1 MDHEN, CDR2 SYDVKM. Trimming left V 6 bases short and J 7 bases short, with 18 bases between. Healthy adults negative for HIV, lacking recent acute infections or vaccinations, served as donors. In the CD4+ fraction, cells were divided into CD45RA+ naive and CD45RA-negative memory subsets. This entry belongs to a study of shared clonotypes between healthy human individuals. Findings of the study overall: Rarefaction revealed incomplete sorted-subset sequencing despite large depth. Estimated richness was generally greater in naive than memory subsets.

The chain is built from TRBV28 and TRBJ1-2, with D tentatively TRBD1 (6 bases). Material for sequencing was naive CD4+ T cells from PBMCs. Subset in this sample: CD45RA+ positively selected. The receptor was isolated from a man aged 18-30 years in good health. Some clones in this sample may be carry-over from other donors' samples. CDR3 bases: TGTGCCAGCAGCCTCCCCGGGGGGCTAGGTGGCTACACCTTC. Its translation: CASSLPGGLGGYTF.